A single sample gave rise to the 27 T cell receptor beta chains below, sequenced in a study of blood T cell repertoires in COVID-19 (TCRdb year 2020). Library construction relied on the immunoSEQ multiplex PCR assay. TCRdb took over this immuneACCESS table, retaining in-frame rearrangements with V and J assigned. Such tables are incomplete; in checked studies, under half of the missing clones stem from an unresolved V gene, and the remainder is unexplained. The sample contains approximately 200,000 clones, roughly 79% of them found a single time. Clones ranked in the top ten supply 15% to 20% of the sample. The material sequenced was peripheral blood. The origin of the receptors is a man aged 55 to 69 with active or convalescent COVID-19.

The J gene is TRBJ1-2, the V gene TRBV28; 7 bases fit TRBD1. This CDR3 is built from 15 residues. Germline V gene sequence: CDR1 MDHEN, CDR2 SYDVKM. V lost 0 bases and J lost 0; bases outside the gene matches: 1. The CDR3 DNA reads TGTGCCAGCAGTTTATGGGGACAGACTAACTATGGCTACACCTTC. It encodes CASSLWGQTNYGYTF.

This clone was picked up one time. The J gene is TRBJ1-2, the V gene TRBV10-3; 7 bases align to TRBD1. The CDR3 is made up of 13 amino acids. Germline lookup yields CDR1 ENHRY and CDR2 SYGVKD. With 3 bases clipped from V and 6 bases from J, the junction kept 4 bases outside the gene matches. CDR3: CAISEYTGDGYTF. CDR3 nucleotides: TGTGCCATCAGTGAATATACAGGGGATGGCTACACCTTC.

J is TRBJ1-2 and V is TRBV5-1; D is perhaps TRBD1 (5 bases). The CDR3 has 12 amino acids. Germline V gene data show CDR1 as SGHRS and CDR2 as YFSETQ. The V gene lost 5 bases and the J gene lost 4 bases, with 9 bases spanning the gap. The CDR3 nucleotides read TGCGCCAGCAGAGGGGTAGGCTATGGCTACACCTTC. Its protein is CASRGVGYGYTF.

This clone was detected once. CDR3 in amino acids: CASSFSLLAGVANEQFF. The CDR3 nucleotides read TGTGCCAGCAGCTTTTCCCTTCTAGCGGGAGTTGCCAATGAGCAGTTCTTC. J is TRBJ2-1 and V is TRBV3-1 (or the pseudogene TRBV3-2), with TRBD2 matching over 10 bases. The CDR3 spans 17 residues. J was trimmed by 6 bases and V by 5 bases; bases with no gene match: 13. Looked up from germline, CDR1 is LGHDT and CDR2 is YNNKEL (reference sequence).

The chain links TRBV28 to TRBJ2-5; 7 nucleotides agree with TRBD1. Germline assignment: CDR1 MDHEN and CDR2 SYDVKM. The CDR3 runs 13 residues. The trim removed 5 bases at V and 4 bases at J, leaving 4 bases unmatched. The CDR3 sequence is CASSPTGVETQYF. CDR3 sequence (DNA): TGTGCCAGCAGTCCTACAGGGGTAGAGACCCAGTACTTC.

This chain joins TRBV28 and TRBJ2-7; TRBD2 matches 7 bases. There are 15 residues in the CDR3. The germline gives CDR1 MDHEN, CDR2 SYDVKM. V lost 9 bases to trimming and J lost 0 bases; unmatched junction nucleotides: 11. The CDR3 DNA is TGTGCCAGTAGAGCAGCGGGGACCAGCTCCTACGAGCAGTACTTC. It codes for CASRAAGTSSYEQYF.

This sequence joins TRBV7-9 and TRBJ2-3; D is unclear. The CDR3 loop spans 12 amino acids. Germline V lookup: CDR1 SEHNR, CDR2 FQNEAQ (reference sequence). The V end was cut by 5 bases, the J end by 6 bases, with 9 bases between. The CDR3 is CASSTSVDTQYF. The CDR3 DNA follows: TGTGCCAGCAGCACATCCGTGGATACGCAGTATTTT.

The CDR3 nucleotides read TGTGCCACCACCATGGGGGGGGGAGAGACCCAGTACTTC. Translation: CATTMGGGETQYF. The genes are TRBV6-5 and TRBJ2-5; 7 bases line up with TRBD2. Germline V gene lookup returns CDR1 MNHEY and CDR2 SVGAGI. V shed 10 bases, J shed 4 bases, and the junction held 9 bases outside the gene matches. The CDR3 runs to 13 residues.

The chain is built from TRBV5-1 and TRBJ2-2, with D possibly matching TRBD1 (6 bases). The V end was cut by 4 bases, the J end by 6 bases, with 22 bases between. CDR1 is SGHRS and CDR2 is YFSETQ in the germline V gene. The CDR3 has 17 residues. The DNA for the CDR3 is TGCGCCAGCAGCCTTGCTCCGGACAGTCTATCGGCCGGGGAGCTGTTTTTT. Protein: CASSLAPDSLSAGELFF.

The gene calls are TRBV19 and TRBJ2-5, with 7 positions matching TRBD1. The CDR3 totals 14 residues. In germline, CDR1 is LNHDA, CDR2 SQIVND (reference sequence). V lost 5 bases and J lost 4; bases outside the gene matches: 7. CDR3 amino acids: CASSHRGQGETQYF. CDR3 in DNA: TGTGCCAGTAGTCACAGGGGACAAGGAGAGACCCAGTACTTC.

The chain couples TRBV7-3 to TRBJ2-2; D is unresolved. This CDR3 is 14 amino acids long. In germline, CDR1 is SGHTA, CDR2 FQGTGA. Trimming shortened V by 5 bases and J by 6 bases, and 13 bases separated the two germline ends. The CDR3 loop reads CASSPAAAAGELFF. For the CDR3, the DNA is TGTGCCAGCAGCCCCGCAGCCGCGGCCGGGGAGCTGTTTTTT.

This clone was observed a few times. An end of the junction does not agree with germline; a read error may underlie this. The chain links TRBV28 to TRBJ2-7; a possible D gene is TRBD2 (7 bases). The V gene's germline CDR1 is MDHEN and CDR2 SYDVKM. The CDR3 contains 11 residues. CDR3 sequence (DNA): TGTGCCAGCAGTTTAGGGGGGGCCTTTTTTTTC. This translates into CASSLGGAFFF.

The chain uses TRBV11-2 and TRBJ1-1; D is unresolved. The V gene's germline CDR1 is SGHAT and CDR2 FQNNGV. The CDR3 is made up of 13 amino acids. Trimming removed 4 bases at V and 1 base at J, with 7 bases between. This chain's CDR3 is CASSYEENTEAFF. As DNA, the CDR3 is TGTGCCAGCAGCTACGAGGAGAACACTGAAGCTTTCTTT. Looking up the rest from reference TRBV11-2 and TRBJ1-1 gives the full variable domain: EAGVAQSPRYKIIEKRQSVAFWCNPISGHATLYWYQQILGQGPKLLIQFQNNGVVDDSQLPKDRFSAERLKGVDSTLKIQPAKLEDSAVYLCASSYEENTEAFFGQGTRLTVV.

V is TRBV28 and J is TRBJ2-3; D is possibly TRBD2 (6 bases). Germline V gene lookup returns CDR1 MDHEN and CDR2 SYDVKM. V was trimmed by 8 bases and J by 4 bases, leaving 16 bases between them. The CDR3 runs to 14 residues. The CDR3 loop is CASWQGGIPDTQYF. CDR3 bases: TGTGCCAGCTGGCAGGGAGGAATTCCAGATACGCAGTATTTT.

The chain couples TRBV5-6 to TRBJ2-5; 7 nucleotides line up with TRBD1. The CDR3 sequence is 14 residues long. Germline trimming cut 4 bases from V and 2 bases from J; bases unmatched to any gene: 5. The germline gives CDR1 SGHDT, CDR2 YYEEEE. Written as DNA, the CDR3 is TGTGCCAGCAGCCTCGGACAGGAGCAAGAGACCCAGTACTTC. Protein product: CASSLGQEQETQYF.

The chain recombines TRBV11-2 with TRBJ2-7, with 8 bases that match TRBD2. From germline, CDR1 is SGHAT and CDR2 FQNNGV. This CDR3 is 15 amino acids long. After removal of 5 bases from V and 6 bases from J, the junction contained 12 bases not matched to a gene. The CDR3 reads CASSRRGSGNGEQYF. The CDR3 coding sequence is TGTGCCAGCAGCCGTCGGGGTAGCGGGAACGGCGAGCAGTACTTC.

This clone was seen just once. The chain carries TRBV11-3 and TRBJ1-1; tentatively, D is TRBD1 (6 bases). Germline CDR1 SGHNT, CDR2 YENEEA. V was shortened by 5 bases and J by 1 base, with 14 bases between the two germline ends. The CDR3 is 15 amino acids. CDR3 protein: CASSRNTGSNTEAFF. In DNA form, the CDR3 reads TGTGCCAGCAGCCGAAACACAGGGTCGAACACTGAAGCTTTCTTT. Filled out from reference TRBV11-3 and TRBJ1-1, the complete variable domain reads EAGVVQSPRYKIIEKKQPVAFWCNPISGHNTLYWYLQNLGQGPELLIRYENEEAVDDSQLPKDRFSAERLKGVDSTLKIQPAELGDSAVYLCASSRNTGSNTEAFFGQGTRLTVV.

The chain has TRBV7-2 and TRBJ2-7; 13 bases are a match to TRBD2. The V gene end was trimmed by 7 bases and the J gene end by 2 bases; junction bases not matched to a gene: 5. This CDR3 spans 15 amino acids. The V gene's germline CDR1 is SGHTA and CDR2 FQGNSA. DNA for the CDR3: TGTGCCAGCATCCCGGGGACTAGCGGGACCTACGAGCAGTACTTC. This translates into CASIPGTSGTYEQYF.

This sequence joins TRBV18 and TRBJ2-1; D is unclear. V lost 5 bases and J 6 bases, leaving 8 bases between the germline ends. This CDR3 has 12 residues. The V gene's germline CDR1 is KGHSH and CDR2 LQKENI. CDR3 nucleotide sequence: TGTGCCAGCTCATCGACTCGCAATGAGCAGTTCTTC. Protein product: CASSSTRNEQFF.

V gene TRBV7-2 combines with J gene TRBJ1-4, with D perhaps TRBD1 (6 bases). Trimming cost V 5 bases and J 8 bases, with 15 bases left between them. The germline V gene encodes CDR1 SGHTA and CDR2 FQGNSA. The CDR3 totals 14 residues. CDR3: CASSATGLGEKLFF. DNA for the CDR3: TGTGCCAGCAGCGCCACAGGGTTGGGAGAAAAACTGTTTTTT.

The chain joins TRBV19 to TRBJ2-5, with a weak D call TRBD2 (5 bases). Germline loops: CDR1 LNHDA, CDR2 SQIVND (reference sequence). The CDR3 runs to 14 residues. Trimming stripped 4 bases from V and 4 bases from J, with 13 bases between. CDR3 coding DNA: TGTGCCAGTAGTAGCCGGGAAATTCGAGAGACCCAGTACTTC. Translating it yields CASSSREIRETQYF.

The chain uses TRBV6-2 or TRBV6-3 and TRBJ1-1; the D is unclear. Trimming removed 6 bases from V and 0 bases from J, with 8 bases in between. The germline CDR1 and CDR2 sequences are MNHEY and SVGEGT. This CDR3 is built from 13 residues. CDR3 region: CASSPPMNTEAFF. In DNA form, the CDR3 reads TGTGCCAGCAGCCCCCCCATGAACACTGAAGCTTTCTTT.

The chain recombines TRBV28 with TRBJ2-5, with TRBD2 as a possible D gene (6 bases). CDR1 is MDHEN and CDR2 is SYDVKM in the germline V gene. The CDR3 covers 14 residues. V was trimmed by 3 bases and J by 5 bases, leaving 13 bases between them. The CDR3 is CASSFLRGTETQYF. The CDR3 DNA sequence: TGTGCCAGCAGTTTTCTACGGGGGACCGAGACCCAGTACTTC. The full variable domain, in which reference TRBV28 and TRBJ2-5 provide the parts outside the CDR3, is DVKVTQSSRYLVKRTGEKVFLECVQDMDHENMFWYRQDPGLGLRLIYFSYDVKMKEKGDIPEGYSVSREKKERFSLILESASTNQTSMYLCASSFLRGTETQYFGPGTRLLVL.

This clone was seen once. V usage is TRBV28 and J usage is TRBJ2-2; TRBD2 matches at 10 bases. The CDR3 contains 15 residues. Germline assignment: CDR1 MDHEN and CDR2 SYDVKM. Germline trimming cut 5 bases from V and 6 bases from J; bases unmatched to any gene: 6. The CDR3 nucleotides are TGTGCCAGCAGTACAGCGGGAGGGTCTGCCGGGGAGCTGTTTTTT. This sequence encodes CASSTAGGSAGELFF. Together with reference TRBV28 and TRBJ2-2, the CDR3 gives the full variable domain: DVKVTQSSRYLVKRTGEKVFLECVQDMDHENMFWYRQDPGLGLRLIYFSYDVKMKEKGDIPEGYSVSREKKERFSLILESASTNQTSMYLCASSTAGGSAGELFFGEGSRLTVL.

The V and J genes are TRBV7-9 and TRBJ1-1; 10 bases are shared with TRBD1. The CDR3 extends over 15 amino acids. Trimming at V came to 8 bases and at J to 5 bases, leaving 11 bases not matched to a gene. The germline gives CDR1 SEHNR, CDR2 FQNEAQ (reference sequence). CDR3 sequence: CASSPGTGAWTEAFF. CDR3 DNA: TGTGCCAGCTCCCCCGGGACAGGGGCATGGACTGAAGCTTTCTTT.

The V call is TRBV6-1, the J call TRBJ2-7; 10 nucleotides agree with TRBD1. Germline V lookup: CDR1 MNHNS, CDR2 SASEGT. The CDR3 length is 15 residues. The J segment lost 2 bases and the V segment lost 0 bases, leaving 1 base of the junction unmatched. Here the CDR3 DNA reads TGTGCCAGCAGTGAAGCTGGGACAGGGGCCTACGAGCAGTACTTC. Protein: CASSEAGTGAYEQYF.

This clone was seen just once. The rearrangement joins TRBV4-1 to TRBJ2-1; D ambiguous. The CDR3 contains 14 residues. CDR1 and CDR2 (germline): MGHRA, YSYEKL. V shed 4 bases and J shed 6 bases, with 13 bases lying between them. CDR3 region: CASSPPSGGNEQFF. In nucleotides, the CDR3 is TGCGCCAGCAGCCCCCCTAGTGGCGGCAATGAGCAGTTCTTC.